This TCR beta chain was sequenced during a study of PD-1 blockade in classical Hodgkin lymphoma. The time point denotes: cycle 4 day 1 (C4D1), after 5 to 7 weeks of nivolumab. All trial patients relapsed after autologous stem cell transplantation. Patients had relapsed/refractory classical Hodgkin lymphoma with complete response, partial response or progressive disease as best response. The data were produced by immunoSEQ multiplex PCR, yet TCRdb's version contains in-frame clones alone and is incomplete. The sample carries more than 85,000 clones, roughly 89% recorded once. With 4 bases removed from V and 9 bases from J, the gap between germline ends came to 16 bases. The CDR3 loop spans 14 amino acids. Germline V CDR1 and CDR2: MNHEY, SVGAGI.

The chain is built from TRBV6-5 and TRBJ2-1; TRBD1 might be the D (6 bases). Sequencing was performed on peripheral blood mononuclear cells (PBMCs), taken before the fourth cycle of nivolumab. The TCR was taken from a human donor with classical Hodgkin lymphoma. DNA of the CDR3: TGTGCCAGCAGTTCTGACAGGATAAGAGGTGAGCAGTTCTTC. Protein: CASSSDRIRGEQFF.